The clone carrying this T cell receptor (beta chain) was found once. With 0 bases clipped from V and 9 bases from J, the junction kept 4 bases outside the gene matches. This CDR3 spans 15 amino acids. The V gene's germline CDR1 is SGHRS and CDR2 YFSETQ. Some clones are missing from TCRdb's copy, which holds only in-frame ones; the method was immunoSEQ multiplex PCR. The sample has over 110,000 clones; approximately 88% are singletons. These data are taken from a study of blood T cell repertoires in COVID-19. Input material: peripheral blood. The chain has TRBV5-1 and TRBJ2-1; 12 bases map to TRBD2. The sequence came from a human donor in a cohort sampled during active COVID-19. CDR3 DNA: TGCGCCAGCAGCTTGGAACTAGCGGGGGGAAGTGAGCAGTTCTTC. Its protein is CASSLELAGGSEQFF.